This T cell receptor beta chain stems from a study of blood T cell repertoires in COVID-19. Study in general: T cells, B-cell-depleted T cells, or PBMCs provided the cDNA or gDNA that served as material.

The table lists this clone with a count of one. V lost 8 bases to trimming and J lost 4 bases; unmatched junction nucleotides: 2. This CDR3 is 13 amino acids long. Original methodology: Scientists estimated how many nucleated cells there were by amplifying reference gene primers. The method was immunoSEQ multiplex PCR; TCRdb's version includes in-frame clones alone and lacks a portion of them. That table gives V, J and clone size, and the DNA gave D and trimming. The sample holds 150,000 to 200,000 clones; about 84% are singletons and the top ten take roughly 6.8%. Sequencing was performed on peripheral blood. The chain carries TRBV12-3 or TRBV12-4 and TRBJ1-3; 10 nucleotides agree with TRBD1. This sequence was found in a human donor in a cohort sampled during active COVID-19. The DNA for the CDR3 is TGTGCCAGCGACAGGGGGCCGGGAAACACCATATATTTT. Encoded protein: CASDRGPGNTIYF.